Each of the 21 T cell receptor beta chains below was sequenced from the same sample in a study of cytomegalovirus exposure and HLA in healthy donors. 13 Jbeta primers and 60 Vbeta primers were used for the PCR. Only in-frame clones appear in the TCRdb table, and some are missing; sequencing was by immunoSEQ multiplex PCR. The data contain about 190,000 clones, less than 90% of them singletons. The sequenced material came from PBMCs. The receptors were gathered from a woman in her twenties or thirties in good health and CMV-seronegative.

The DNA of the CDR3 is TGTGCCACCCGTGCCGGTAGATTTAATCAGCCCCAGCATTTT. Residues: CATRAGRFNQPQHF. This chain connects TRBV6-1 to TRBJ1-5; D not certain. In germline, CDR1 is MNHNS, CDR2 SASEGT. The CDR3 totals 14 residues. Trimming stripped 10 bases from V and 4 bases from J, with 17 bases between.

This sequence joins TRBV29-1 and TRBJ2-7, with D perhaps matching TRBD1 (6 bases). The V gene lost 4 bases and the J gene lost 1 base, with 14 bases spanning the gap. The CDR3 runs to 14 residues. CDR1 SQVTM and CDR2 ANQGSEA come from the germline V gene. CDR3 in amino acids: CSVVGGPLSYEQYF. CDR3 coding DNA: TGCAGCGTTGTAGGGGGTCCGCTTTCCTACGAGCAGTACTTC.

The chain uses TRBV5-1 and TRBJ2-5, with a weak D call TRBD1 (6 bases). There are 15 residues in the CDR3. Germline values: CDR1 SGHRS, CDR2 YFSETQ. V shed 0 bases and J shed 4 bases, with 13 bases lying between them. The CDR3 spells CASSLEGSRGETQYF. DNA of the CDR3: TGCGCCAGCAGCTTGGAAGGGTCCAGGGGAGAGACCCAGTACTTC.

The chain links TRBV27 to TRBJ1-1, with D perhaps TRBD1 (6 bases). Germline CDR1 MNHEY, CDR2 SMNVEV (reference sequence). This CDR3 is built from 13 residues. V lost 2 bases to trimming and J lost 5 bases, with 9 bases between them. In nucleotides, the CDR3 is TGTGCCAGCAGTTTAGGACAGCAGACTGAAGCTTTCTTT. It is translated as CASSLGQQTEAFF.

This chain uses TRBV5-5 with TRBJ2-7; tentatively, D is TRBD1 (6 bases). Germline CDR1 SGHKS, CDR2 YYEKEE (reference sequence). V dropped 4 bases and J dropped 5 bases, with 22 bases sitting between them. This CDR3 contains 16 residues. The CDR3 nucleotides read TGTGCCAGCAGCCAAAAGCAGGACAGTCCCCTCCACGAGCAGTACTTC. Protein product: CASSQKQDSPLHEQYF.

This clone was seen at least ten times. The V call is TRBV2, the J call TRBJ1-2, with 7 bases fitting TRBD1. The germline CDR1 and CDR2 sequences are SNHLY and FYNNEI. The CDR3 totals 14 residues. Trimming at V came to 5 bases and at J to 3 bases, leaving 6 bases not matched to a gene. In DNA, the CDR3 is TGTGCCAGCAGTTTTAACAGGGGAGACTATGGCTACACCTTC. This codes for CASSFNRGDYGYTF. The full variable domain, in which reference TRBV2 and TRBJ1-2 provide the parts outside the CDR3, is EPEVTQTPSHQVTQMGQEVILRCVPISNHLYFYWYRQILGQKVEFLVSFYNNEISEKSEIFDDQFSVERPDGSNFTLKIRSTKLEDSAMYFCASSFNRGDYGYTFGSGTRLTVV.

This chain connects TRBV19 to TRBJ1-4; 9 nucleotides agree with TRBD1. J lost 8 bases, V lost 3 bases, and 7 bases had no gene match. The CDR3 sequence is 15 residues long. Per the germline V gene, CDR1 is LNHDA and CDR2 is SQIVND (reference sequence). The CDR3 DNA reads as TGTGCCAGTAGTATTGAGGGGACAGGGCTCGAAAAACTGTTTTTT. This translates into CASSIEGTGLEKLFF.

This sequence joins TRBV6-6 and TRBJ2-7; tentatively, D is TRBD1 (6 bases). CDR3 length: 12 residues. Germline V lookup: CDR1 MNHNY, CDR2 SVGAGI (reference sequence). V dropped 5 bases and J dropped 8 bases, with 13 bases sitting between them. CDR3 loop: CASSNKQGQQYF. CDR3 nucleotides: TGTGCCAGCAGTAACAAACAGGGACAGCAGTACTTC.

Note on this clone: Different DNA sequences within this sample yield the same CDR3. The chain couples TRBV5-6 to TRBJ1-1; no reliable D call. CDR1 SGHDT and CDR2 YYEEEE come from the germline V gene. Trimming stripped 0 bases from V and 2 bases from J, with 5 bases between. This CDR3 contains 13 residues. In DNA, the CDR3 is TGTGCCAGCAGCTTGGCGGGAAACACTGAAGCTTTCTTT. It translates to CASSLAGNTEAFF.

This chain connects TRBV7-2 to TRBJ2-7, with 8 nucleotides matching TRBD1. The V and J ends lost 2 bases and 7 bases, in that order; junction bases with no gene match: 7. The germline V gene encodes CDR1 SGHTA and CDR2 FQGNSA. This CDR3 is 14 amino acids long. CDR3 region: CASSLMTGAGEQYF. For the CDR3, the DNA is TGTGCCAGCAGCTTAATGACAGGGGCTGGGGAGCAGTACTTC.

For this clone: Other nucleotide sequences in the sample specify the same CDR3. This chain uses TRBV5-1 with TRBJ2-2; TRBD1 agrees at 8 bases. Germline values: CDR1 SGHRS, CDR2 YFSETQ. The CDR3 covers 15 residues. V gave up 4 bases and J gave up 3 bases; unmatched junction bases: 5. The CDR3 DNA is TGCGCCAGCAGCCCCGGACAGGGAGACACCGGGGAGCTGTTTTTT. As protein: CASSPGQGDTGELFF.

The chain recombines TRBV7-6 with TRBJ2-7; 8 bases agree with TRBD2. V shed 5 bases and J 0 bases; nucleotides not matched to a gene: 6. Germline V gives CDR1 SGHVS, CDR2 FNYEAQ. The CDR3 extends over 15 amino acids. In DNA, the CDR3 is TGTGCCAGCAGCCTTAGCGGGGCGAGCTCCTACGAGCAGTACTTC. It yields the protein CASSLSGASSYEQYF.

This chain links TRBV19 with TRBJ1-1; unclear D gene. The CDR3 contains 15 residues. Trimming removed 7 bases at V and 5 bases at J, with 20 bases between. Per germline, CDR1 LNHDA and CDR2 SQIVND (reference sequence). The CDR3, as DNA: TGTGCCAGTAACGCTAACGGAGATTTTGGGACTGAAGCTTTCTTT. Its translation is CASNANGDFGTEAFF.

This clone was seen a handful of times. The chain carries TRBV19 and TRBJ2-5; D may be TRBD2 (5 bases). In germline, CDR1 is LNHDA, CDR2 SQIVND (reference sequence). There are 15 residues in the CDR3. V gave up 5 bases and J gave up 2 bases, with 15 bases separating them. This CDR3 is CASSFTDWEQETQYF. CDR3 nucleotide sequence: TGTGCCAGTAGTTTCACGGACTGGGAACAAGAGACCCAGTACTTC.

This chain links TRBV5-1 with TRBJ2-5; D might be TRBD1 (6 bases). CDR1 and CDR2 (germline): SGHRS, YFSETQ. CDR3 length: 14 amino acids. V shed 4 bases and J shed 2 bases, with 12 bases lying between them. CDR3 region: CASSDPGTQETQYF. The CDR3 nucleotides are TGCGCCAGCAGCGACCCCGGGACACAAGAGACCCAGTACTTC.

V usage is TRBV27 and J usage is TRBJ1-5; D remains ambiguous. Per germline, CDR1 MNHEY and CDR2 SMNVEV (reference sequence). Trimming left V 5 bases short and J 5 bases short, with 10 bases between. The CDR3 totals 13 residues. CDR3 nucleotide sequence: TGTGCCAGCAGTCTCGCCTACGATCAGCCCCAGCATTTT. Protein sequence: CASSLAYDQPQHF.

V and J are TRBV29-1 and TRBJ2-5; D ambiguous. The CDR3 has 13 residues. Trimming shortened V by 4 bases and J by 2 bases, and 11 bases separated the two germline ends. Germline CDR1 reads SQVTM; CDR2 reads ANQGSEA. In DNA, the CDR3 is TGCAGCGTTGGACTGGCGCGGCAAGAGACCCAGTACTTC. Its protein product is CSVGLARQETQYF.

The V call is TRBV27, the J call TRBJ2-3; D gene unclear. V lost 7 bases to trimming and J lost 7 bases, with 21 bases between them. Germline CDR1 reads MNHEY; CDR2 reads SMNVEV (reference sequence). CDR3 length: 15 residues. The CDR3 is CASKISLGQKNTQYF. In nucleotides, the CDR3 is TGTGCCAGCAAAATTAGTCTTGGGCAAAAGAATACGCAGTATTTT.

The rearrangement uses TRBV19 and TRBJ1-2; 7 bases match TRBD1. The CDR3 is 14 amino acids. Germline V gene lookup returns CDR1 LNHDA and CDR2 SQIVND (reference sequence). J lost 8 bases, V lost 5 bases, and 11 bases had no gene match. DNA of the CDR3: TGTGCCAGTAGTCCAGACAGGGCCGGTGGCGGCTACACCTTC. Protein: CASSPDRAGGGYTF.

The gene calls are TRBV5-1 and TRBJ2-3; 11 positions agree with TRBD2. Germline V gene sequence: CDR1 SGHRS, CDR2 YFSETQ. V dropped 2 bases and J dropped 5; count of bases not matched to a gene: 1. There are 14 residues in the CDR3. The CDR3 sequence: CASSLLAGVDTQYF. The DNA for the CDR3 is TGCGCCAGCAGCTTACTAGCGGGAGTAGATACGCAGTATTTT.

This chain links TRBV2 with TRBJ2-1; D is undetermined. The CDR3 is 14 residues long. Deletions cut 3 bases from V and 6 bases from J, with 12 bases between. Germline lookup yields CDR1 SNHLY and CDR2 FYNNEI. CDR3 nucleotide sequence: TGTGCCAGCAGTGACCCAGTTTCGTTCAATGAGCAGTTCTTC. This translates into CASSDPVSFNEQFF.